Listed here is a single T cell receptor beta chain. Its antigen is currently not known. No quality values exist for individual bases; no much larger clone is one base distant. This specimen's treatment or condition label, per the study, means: in vitro stimulation with specific CMV peptide epitopes to enrich CMV-specific T cells. Sequencing was carried out with an Illumina HiSeq 1500. TCRdb's own reprocessing of the public reads used fastp at Q25 and MiXCR and kept productive beta chains. For every CDR3 protein sequence, its rows merge into one entry that carries the most common genes and DNA. The sample records 40,000 to 55,000 distinct CDR3 sequences, around 23% of which are singletons. The ten most abundant clones make up about 90% of the sample. These data belong to a study of T cell repertoires in cytomegalovirus infection (dated by TCRdb to 2018 to 2020). Context from the whole study: The peptide stimulations were aimed at well-studied HLA-B-restricted epitopes as well as recently identified HLA-C-restricted CMV epitopes, whose presentation resists viral immunomodulation. The HLA type of each donor mattered for the analysis, because public TCR beta signatures pointed to carriage of CMV infection along with the matching HLA type.

The investigation overall reported the following: The ex vivo response was dominated by HLA-C-restricted CMV-specific TCR beta clonotypes, and the single most frequent clonotype in two of eight donors was supplied by these HLA-C-restricted clonotypes. Carriers of CMV infection plus the relevant HLA type were discriminated by the cumulative frequency of public TCR beta family members in the study cohort and in an independent 352-donor cohort.

V loses 5 bases at its end and J loses 4 bases; junction bases beyond the gene matches: 11. CDR3 length: 16 amino acids, cysteine to phenylalanine. Just the 48-base CDR3 DNA is kept, in frame starting at base 1. CDR1 and CDR2 are read off the germline V gene as SGHTA and FQGNSA. Sequences were derived from CD8+ T cells from cultured PBMCs, sampled from culture after CMV antigen stimulation. Recombination linked TRBV7-2 to TRBJ1-3; 7 junctional bases match TRBD1. This receptor was obtained from a human donor in good health (CMV status not recorded). Some clones in this sample may be carry-over from other donors' samples. The DNA reads TGTGCCAGCAGCACACCCGGGACAGAAAGGGGAAACACCATATATTTT. This gives the protein CASSTPGTERGNTIYF.